This T cell receptor beta chain was sequenced in a study of cytomegalovirus exposure and HLA in healthy donors. About the study: HLA-typed donors were the source of approximately 88 million unique TCRs, which an early data release held. Study-wide points: Researchers catalogued approximately 160 TCR beta chains as cytomegalovirus-associated. For TCR beta chains, V- and J-gene trimming was later linked to a missense DCLRE1C variant.

The PCR used 60 Vbeta and 13 Jbeta primers. Method: immunoSEQ multiplex PCR; TCRdb's copy keeps in-frame clones and lacks some. The table records over 75,000 clones, over 70% of them present only once. The CDR3 has 14 amino acids. V lost 1 base and J lost 3, with 9 bases in between. Germline CDR1 is MNHEY and CDR2 is SMNVEV (reference sequence). On this clone: The antigen remains unidentified.

The gene calls are TRBV27 and TRBJ1-2; possibly TRBD1 for D (5 bases). The TCR comes from a man in his forties or fifties in good health and CMV-seropositive. The sample consisted of PBMCs. In DNA, the CDR3 is TGTGCCAGCAGTTTATACCGGGGGGACTATGGCTACACCTTC. Translating it yields CASSLYRGDYGYTF.